This paragraph reports one T cell receptor beta chain. Its antigen is currently unknown. The V gene lost 5 bases and the J gene lost 2 bases, with 9 bases spanning the gap. This CDR3 comprises 14 residues. Germline CDR1 is MNHNS and CDR2 is SASEGT. This record comes from a study of cytomegalovirus exposure and HLA in healthy donors. PCR was performed using 60 Vbeta and 13 Jbeta primers. The assay was immunoSEQ multiplex PCR, and TCRdb's table has in-frame clones only and misses some. The data hold about 95,000 clones, with 78% observed a single time. General study results and limits: Later analysis identified a missense DCLRE1C variant that was linked to TCR beta V- and J-gene trimming. When a later analysis was performed, an Asian-associated ancestry cluster reportedly had fewer N-insertions than the roughly 700-donor mean. After further analysis at a later stage, 16,951 TCR beta sequences were associated with HLA alleles at 0.05 false discovery rate.

The J gene is TRBJ1-4, the V gene TRBV6-1; D gene uncertain. The sample comprised PBMCs. This clonotype was sampled from a woman aged 40-49 years in good health and CMV-seropositive. The CDR3 is CASSISRTNEKLFF. Written as DNA, the CDR3 is TGTGCCAGCAGTATTTCGCGGACTAATGAAAAACTGTTTTTT.